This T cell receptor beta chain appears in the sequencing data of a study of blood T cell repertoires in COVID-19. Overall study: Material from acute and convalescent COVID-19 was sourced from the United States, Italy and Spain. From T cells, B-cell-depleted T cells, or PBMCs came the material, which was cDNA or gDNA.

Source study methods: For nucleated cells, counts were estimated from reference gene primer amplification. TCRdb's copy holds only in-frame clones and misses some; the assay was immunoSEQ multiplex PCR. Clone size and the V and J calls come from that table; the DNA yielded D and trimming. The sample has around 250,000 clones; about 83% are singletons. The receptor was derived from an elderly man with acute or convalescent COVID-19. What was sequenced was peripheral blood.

The CDR3 DNA follows: TGTGCCAGCAGCTCAACCGGGAACACTGAAGCTTTCTTT. This translates into CASSSTGNTEAFF. The chain uses TRBV9 and TRBJ1-1; no definite D call. V gave up 4 bases and J gave up 1 base, with 8 bases separating them. This CDR3 contains 13 residues. The germline CDR1 and CDR2 sequences are SGDLS and YYNGEE. Based on the CDR3 plus reference TRBV9 and TRBJ1-1, the full variable domain is DSGVTQTPKHLITATGQRVTLRCSPRSGDLSVYWYQQSLDQGLQFLIQYYNGEERAKGNILERFSAQQFPDLHSELNLSSLELGDSALYFCASSSTGNTEAFFGQGTRLTVV.